This is a list of T cell receptor beta chains from one sample in a study of shared clonotypes between healthy human individuals. TCRdb's copy holds only in-frame clones and misses some; the assay was immunoSEQ multiplex PCR. Of approximately 720,000 clones in the sample, about 92% were seen once. Material: naive CD8+ T cells sorted from blood. Every receptor here comes from a man younger than 40 in good health. CDR3s include the opening cysteine and the closing phenylalanine or tryptophan. The order of the fields is J gene, clone size, D gene, V gene, CDR3 DNA, CDR3 protein. A D gene is named only where the DNA matches it firmly. Clone size is shown for a subset of rows, as once, few, many or a class of expanded clone.

J: TRBJ2-7; size: NA; D: NA; V: TRBV7-9; DNA: TGTGCCAGCAGCTTAGCTCAGGGAAGAGAGGGGGGCGAGCAGTACTTC; CDR3: CASSLAQGREGGEQYF
J: TRBJ2-1; size: NA; D: TRBD2; V: TRBV29-1; DNA: TGCAGCGTTAACGGTAAGCCTAGCGGATACAATGAGCAGTTCTTC; CDR3: CSVNGKPSGYNEQFF
J: TRBJ2-1; size: NA; D: NA; V: TRBV7-9; DNA: TGTGCCAGCAGGAGACGAAATGAGCAGTTCTTC; CDR3: CASRRRNEQFF
J: TRBJ1-5; size: NA; D: NA; V: TRBV28; DNA: TGTGCCAGCAGCCCACCTGGACAGTGGTCCGGTCAGCCCCAGCATTTT; CDR3: CASSPPGQWSGQPQHF
J: TRBJ1-2; size: few; D: NA; V: TRBV4-1; DNA: TGCGCCAGCAGCCAACATGACACCTCAGCCCACACCTTC; CDR3: CASSQHDTSAHTF
J: TRBJ2-3; size: NA; D: NA; V: TRBV5-6; DNA: TGTGCCAGCAGCTCTCGGGCCCCACCAGATACGCAGTATTTT; CDR3: CASSSRAPPDTQYF
J: TRBJ2-1; size: NA; D: NA; V: TRBV4-1; DNA: TGCGCCAGCAGCCAATACAATGAGCAGTTCTTC; CDR3: CASSQYNEQFF
J: TRBJ2-7; size: NA; D: NA; V: TRBV5-4; DNA: TGTGCCAGCAGCTTGGCCGCGTCTTCCTACGAGCAGTACTTC; CDR3: CASSLAASSYEQYF
J: TRBJ2-6; size: NA; D: NA; V: TRBV27; DNA: TGTGCCAGCAGTCTTCTGGATGGGGCCAACGTCCTGACTTTC; CDR3: CASSLLDGANVLTF
J: TRBJ1-3; size: NA; D: NA; V: TRBV5-6; DNA: TGTGCCAGCAGCTTGGCCTGGGCAGGGCCGCCTGGAAACACCATATATTTT; CDR3: CASSLAWAGPPGNTIYF
J: TRBJ2-3; size: once; D: TRBD2; V: TRBV12-5; DNA: TGTGCTAGTGGATTGACTAGCGGGAGCACAGATACGCAGTATTTT; CDR3: CASGLTSGSTDTQYF
J: TRBJ2-5; size: NA; D: TRBD1; V: TRBV5-5; DNA: TGTGCCAGCAGCGGCCGGACAGGGTACCAAGAGACCCAGTACTTC; CDR3: CASSGRTGYQETQYF
J: TRBJ2-1; size: NA; D: NA; V: TRBV4-1; DNA: TGCGCCAGCAGCCAAGATGAAGCTTCAGGGTCAACCGAGCAGTTCTTC; CDR3: CASSQDEASGSTEQFF
J: TRBJ2-1; size: NA; D: NA; V: TRBV5-6; DNA: TGTGCCAGCAGCTCCGGAGGAAGCTCCTACAATGAGCAGTTCTTC; CDR3: CASSSGGSSYNEQFF
J: TRBJ2-7; size: once; D: TRBD1; V: TRBV27; DNA: TGTGCCAGCAGTCCCTACTCCCCGACAGGGACAAGCTCCTACGAGCAGTACTTC; CDR3: CASSPYSPTGTSSYEQYF
J: TRBJ2-5; size: once; D: NA; V: TRBV21-1; DNA: TGTGCCAGCAGCAAAGTCCAGCTAATCACACTTAAAGAGACCCAGTACTTC; CDR3: CASSKVQLITLKETQYF
J: TRBJ2-7; size: NA; D: NA; V: TRBV9; DNA: TGTGCCAGCAGCGGATCGCAAAAGGGGTTATCCTCCTACGAGCAGTACTTC; CDR3: CASSGSQKGLSSYEQYF
J: TRBJ2-7; size: NA; D: TRBD2; V: TRBV29-1; DNA: TGCAGCGTTGAACTAGCGGGATCGGGGAAATCCGAGCAGTACTTC; CDR3: CSVELAGSGKSEQYF
J: TRBJ2-2; size: few; D: NA; V: TRBV5-1; DNA: TGCGCCAGCAGCCTTAGGACTCGGGGCACCGGGGAGCTGTTTTTT; CDR3: CASSLRTRGTGELFF
J: TRBJ2-2; size: NA; D: TRBD2; V: TRBV7-6; DNA: TGTGCCAGCAGCTGGGGACTAGCGGGAGTAAGCGGAACGACCGGGGAGCTGTTTTTT; CDR3: CASSWGLAGVSGTTGELFF
J: TRBJ1-3; size: NA; D: NA; V: TRBV2; DNA: TGTGCCCCAAGGCAGGCAGGAAACACCATATATTTT; CDR3: CAPRQAGNTIYF
J: TRBJ2-5; size: NA; D: NA; V: TRBV7-9; DNA: TGTGCCAGCAGCTCTTGGAACCAAGAGACCCAGTACTTC; CDR3: CASSSWNQETQYF
J: TRBJ2-2; size: NA; D: NA; V: TRBV5-6; DNA: TGTGCCAGCAGTTGGGAGCAGGGGCAAGACACCGGGGAGCTGTTTTTT; CDR3: CASSWEQGQDTGELFF
J: TRBJ2-7; size: once; D: TRBD2; V: TRBV4-1; DNA: TGCGCCAGCAGCCAAGATTTAGCGGGAGACTTCGAGCAGTACTTC; CDR3: CASSQDLAGDFEQYF
J: TRBJ2-1; size: NA; D: NA; V: TRBV5-4; DNA: TGTGCCAGCAGCTCGGCCGGCGGGTACAGGTTGAACAATGAGCAGTTCTTC; CDR3: CASSSAGGYRLNNEQFF
J: TRBJ2-1; size: NA; D: NA; V: TRBV7-8; DNA: TGTGCCAGCAGCGCCGGACGGGATGAGCAGTTCTTC; CDR3: CASSAGRDEQFF
J: TRBJ1-2; size: NA; D: TRBD1; V: TRBV7-9; DNA: TGTGCCAGCAGCCCGGACAGGGGTCGGATCTATGGCTACACCTTC; CDR3: CASSPDRGRIYGYTF
J: TRBJ2-7; size: NA; D: NA; V: TRBV29-1; DNA: TGCAGCGTTGTCAGTAGCGGCACCTACGAGCAGTACTTC; CDR3: CSVVSSGTYEQYF
J: TRBJ2-1; size: NA; D: TRBD2; V: TRBV19; DNA: TGTGCCAGTAGTACTCTAGCGGGAGATGCCTACAATGAGCAGTTCTTC; CDR3: CASSTLAGDAYNEQFF
J: TRBJ2-1; size: NA; D: NA; V: TRBV11-2; DNA: TGTGCCAGCACCATTATAAGTGGCGGTGAGCAGTTCTTC; CDR3: CASTIISGGEQFF
J: TRBJ2-7; size: few; D: NA; V: TRBV6-6; DNA: TGTGCCAGCAGCCGCGCGGACGAGCAGTACTTC; CDR3: CASSRADEQYF
J: TRBJ2-7; size: NA; D: NA; V: TRBV28; DNA: TGTGCCAGCAGTTATGGCGGGATTGGGTACGAGCAGTACTTC; CDR3: CASSYGGIGYEQYF
J: TRBJ2-1; size: NA; D: NA; V: TRBV4-1; DNA: TGCGCCAGCAGCCAAATACCCCCAATAGAGCAGTTCTTC; CDR3: CASSQIPPIEQFF
J: TRBJ2-1; size: NA; D: NA; V: TRBV7-6; DNA: TGTGCCAGCAGCATCTCCGGGACTTCAAATGAGCAGTTCTTC; CDR3: CASSISGTSNEQFF
J: TRBJ2-1; size: NA; D: TRBD2; V: TRBV11-3; DNA: TGTGCCAGCAGCCAGAGTTTGAGGGAGGGCTACAATGAGCAGTTCTTC; CDR3: CASSQSLREGYNEQFF
J: TRBJ2-7; size: NA; D: NA; V: TRBV25-1; DNA: TGTGCCAGCAGTCTAACCCCCCGGGACCTGTCTTTC; CDR3: CASSLTPRDLSF
J: TRBJ2-7; size: NA; D: NA; V: TRBV2; DNA: TGTGCCACCGGTGGGAGGACCTACGAGCAGTACTTC; CDR3: CATGGRTYEQYF
J: TRBJ2-1; size: NA; D: TRBD1; V: TRBV15; DNA: TGTGCCACCAGCAGGTCTCACGGGACAGTTAAAGGCAACTACAATGAGCAGTTCTTC; CDR3: CATSRSHGTVKGNYNEQFF
J: TRBJ1-1; size: NA; D: TRBD1; V: TRBV18; DNA: TGTGCCAGCTCACCGATCGGGACAGGGGTTAAGAACACTGAAGCTTTCTTT; CDR3: CASSPIGTGVKNTEAFF
J: TRBJ2-7; size: NA; D: NA; V: TRBV7-9; DNA: TGTGCCAGCAGCTTTGTGGTTACAGGGACGGACTACGAGCAGTACTTC; CDR3: CASSFVVTGTDYEQYF
J: TRBJ2-5; size: NA; D: NA; V: TRBV11-2; DNA: TGTGCCAGCAGCTTAGGGGACGTAGGTAGAGAGACCCAGTACTTC; CDR3: CASSLGDVGRETQYF